The sequence of this T cell receptor beta chain was determined in a study of T cells in Graves' hyperthyroidism and ophthalmopathy. This clonotype has a count of ten or more. TCR beta CDR3 sequences were amplified from RNA transcripts. Primed by the HTBI set, a first-round RT-PCR was run on the TCR CDR3. One entry per CDR3 protein, called by TCRdb with MiXCR from the multiplex PCR reads. The table lists roughly 380,000 distinct CDR3 sequences, roughly 14% of them singletons. Sample: blood. The receptor's source is a man younger than 40 with Graves' hyperthyroidism that later progressed to Graves' ophthalmopathy.

As DNA, the CDR3 is TGTGCCAGCAGTGAAGAGAGGGGGAGGTCAGATACGCAGTATTTT. This translates into CASSEERGRSDTQYF. This chain joins TRBV2 and TRBJ2-3; D may match TRBD1 or TRBD2 (6 bases each). Germline loops: CDR1 SNHLY, CDR2 FYNNEI. The V and J ends lost 1 base and 4 bases respectively, with 12 bases between them. This CDR3 has 15 amino acids.